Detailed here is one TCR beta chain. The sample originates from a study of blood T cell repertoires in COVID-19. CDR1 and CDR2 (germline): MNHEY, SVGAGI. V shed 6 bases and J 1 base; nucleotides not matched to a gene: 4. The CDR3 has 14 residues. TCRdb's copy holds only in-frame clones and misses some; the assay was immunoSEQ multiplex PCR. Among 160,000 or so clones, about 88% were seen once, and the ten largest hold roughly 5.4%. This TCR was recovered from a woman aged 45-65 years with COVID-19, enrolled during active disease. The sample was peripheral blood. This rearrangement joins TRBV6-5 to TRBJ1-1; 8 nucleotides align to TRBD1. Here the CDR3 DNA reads TGTGCCAGCAGGGACAGGGAGGGGAACACTGAAGCTTTCTTT. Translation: CASRDREGNTEAFF.